This is a list of T cell receptor beta chains from one sample in a study of blood T cells in healthy people across ages. TCRdb ran MiXCR on the 5' RACE reads and lists one entry per CDR3 protein. The sample consists of just under 550,000 distinct CDR3 sequences, approximately 25% of them appearing once. This sample also belongs to another study, concerning T cells of mothers and their children.

The material sequenced was blood. The receptors here all came from a boy between 5 and 17 years old in good health. Both conserved end residues are part of each CDR3. Each record gives: V gene, clone size, D gene, J gene, CDR3 protein, CDR3 DNA. The D gene is left open where the match is weak. For some rows the clone size is stated as once, few or many, or as a class when expanded; others skip it.

v_gene: TRBV29-1; abundance: few; d_gene: NA; j_gene: TRBJ2-5; CDR3aa: CSVDVGGQETQYF; CDR3nt: TGCAGCGTTGATGTGGGTGGCCAAGAGACCCAGTACTTC
v_gene: TRBV20-1; abundance: NA; d_gene: TRBD2; j_gene: TRBJ2-1; CDR3aa: CSAIKTSGVNEQFF; CDR3nt: TGCAGTGCAATTAAGACTAGCGGGGTGAATGAGCAGTTCTTC
v_gene: TRBV29-1; abundance: NA; d_gene: NA; j_gene: TRBJ1-6; CDR3aa: CSVSTGINSPLHF; CDR3nt: TGCAGCGTTTCGACGGGGATCAATTCACCCCTCCACTTT
v_gene: TRBV20-1; abundance: NA; d_gene: NA; j_gene: TRBJ2-2; CDR3aa: CSARDRHLPSLGKPNTGELFF; CDR3nt: TGCAGTGCTAGAGATCGGCACCTACCATCCCTTGGTAAACCGAACACCGGGGAGCTGTTTTTT
v_gene: TRBV5-1; abundance: few; d_gene: NA; j_gene: TRBJ1-2; CDR3aa: CASSLRTDYGYTF; CDR3nt: TGCGCCAGCAGTCTCAGGACAGACTATGGCTACACCTTC
v_gene: TRBV6-6; abundance: few; d_gene: NA; j_gene: TRBJ1-5; CDR3aa: CASSRTYNQPQHF; CDR3nt: TGTGCCAGCAGTCGGACATACAATCAGCCCCAGCATTTT
v_gene: TRBV4-1; abundance: once; d_gene: NA; j_gene: TRBJ1-2; CDR3aa: CASSQVGGEVYGYTF; CDR3nt: TGCGCCAGCAGCCAAGTAGGCGGGGAGGTCTACGGCTACACCTTC
v_gene: TRBV19; abundance: NA; d_gene: NA; j_gene: TRBJ2-2; CDR3aa: CASSTPQGSYTGELFF; CDR3nt: TGTGCCAGTAGTACGCCCCAGGGGTCCTACACCGGGGAGCTGTTTTTT
v_gene: TRBV7-2; abundance: NA; d_gene: TRBD1; j_gene: TRBJ1-1; CDR3aa: CASSTGQGLNTEAFF; CDR3nt: TGTGCCAGCAGCACGGGACAGGGGTTGAACACTGAAGCTTTCTTT
v_gene: TRBV7-8; abundance: NA; d_gene: NA; j_gene: TRBJ2-5; CDR3aa: CASSLEQGQTQYF; CDR3nt: TGTGCCAGCAGCTTAGAGCAGGGACAGACCCAGTACTTC
v_gene: TRBV18; abundance: NA; d_gene: NA; j_gene: TRBJ2-1; CDR3aa: CASSQMGAGSYNEQFF; CDR3nt: TGTGCCAGCTCCCAAATGGGGGCAGGCTCCTACAATGAGCAGTTCTTC
v_gene: TRBV9; abundance: NA; d_gene: NA; j_gene: TRBJ1-1; CDR3aa: CASSPNGAENTEAFF; CDR3nt: TGTGCCAGCAGCCCAAACGGGGCGGAGAACACTGAAGCTTTCTTT
v_gene: TRBV11-2; abundance: NA; d_gene: NA; j_gene: TRBJ2-1; CDR3aa: CASSLVGGGSNGNEQFF; CDR3nt: TGTGCCAGCAGCTTAGTAGGGGGCGGGAGTAACGGGAATGAGCAGTTCTTC
v_gene: TRBV28; abundance: many; d_gene: NA; j_gene: TRBJ2-7; CDR3aa: CASSGSRYEQYF; CDR3nt: TGTGCCAGCAGTGGGTCGAGATACGAGCAGTACTTC
v_gene: TRBV28; abundance: few; d_gene: NA; j_gene: TRBJ2-1; CDR3aa: CASSLVGRRVPNEQFF; CDR3nt: TGTGCCAGCAGTTTGGTAGGGAGGCGGGTGCCAAATGAGCAGTTCTTC
v_gene: TRBV23-1; abundance: NA; d_gene: TRBD2; j_gene: TRBJ2-2; CDR3aa: CASSQVRAGEIGELFF; CDR3nt: TGCGCCAGCAGTCAAGTTAGAGCGGGAGAAATCGGGGAGCTGTTTTTT
v_gene: TRBV28; abundance: few; d_gene: NA; j_gene: TRBJ2-1; CDR3aa: CASSPQQIGDNEQFF; CDR3nt: TGTGCCAGCAGTCCGCAGCAGATTGGAGACAATGAGCAGTTCTTC
v_gene: TRBV20-1; abundance: few; d_gene: NA; j_gene: TRBJ1-1; CDR3aa: CSARDLKQMNTEAFF; CDR3nt: TGCAGTGCTAGAGATCTTAAACAGATGAACACTGAAGCTTTCTTT
v_gene: TRBV12-3/TRBV12-4; abundance: NA; d_gene: TRBD1; j_gene: TRBJ2-7; CDR3aa: CASSSIDRDYEQYF; CDR3nt: TGTGCCAGCAGCTCCATTGACAGGGACTACGAGCAGTACTTC
v_gene: TRBV27; abundance: NA; d_gene: NA; j_gene: TRBJ1-4; CDR3aa: CASSLWQGANEKLFF; CDR3nt: TGTGCCAGCAGTTTATGGCAGGGTGCTAATGAAAAACTGTTTTTT
v_gene: TRBV7-8; abundance: few; d_gene: NA; j_gene: TRBJ1-2; CDR3aa: CASSARPLPDKGYTF; CDR3nt: TGTGCCAGCAGCGCCCGACCCCTACCCGATAAGGGCTACACCTTC
v_gene: TRBV20-1; abundance: NA; d_gene: NA; j_gene: TRBJ1-5; CDR3aa: CSAGFGTKGPQHF; CDR3nt: TGCAGTGCTGGATTTGGGACCAAGGGGCCCCAGCATTTT
v_gene: TRBV12-3/TRBV12-4; abundance: few; d_gene: TRBD1; j_gene: TRBJ2-7; CDR3aa: CASSSGTVSYEQYF; CDR3nt: TGTGCCAGCAGTTCCGGGACAGTTTCCTACGAGCAGTACTTC
v_gene: TRBV28; abundance: NA; d_gene: NA; j_gene: TRBJ2-7; CDR3aa: CASSSGASGPYEQYF; CDR3nt: TGTGCCAGCAGTTCAGGGGCTAGCGGACCCTACGAGCAGTACTTC
v_gene: TRBV9; abundance: NA; d_gene: TRBD1; j_gene: TRBJ1-4; CDR3aa: CASSASPGTGEKLFF; CDR3nt: TGTGCCAGCAGCGCTTCCCCCGGGACAGGAGAAAAACTGTTTTTT
v_gene: TRBV12-3/TRBV12-4; abundance: NA; d_gene: NA; j_gene: TRBJ1-1; CDR3aa: CANSLAHRRLQENTEAFF; CDR3nt: TGTGCCAACAGTTTAGCCCACCGTCGCCTCCAAGAGAACACTGAAGCTTTCTTT
v_gene: TRBV7-9; abundance: NA; d_gene: NA; j_gene: TRBJ1-2; CDR3aa: CASSADRSYGYTF; CDR3nt: TGTGCCAGCAGCGCAGACAGGAGTTATGGCTACACCTTC
v_gene: TRBV18; abundance: NA; d_gene: TRBD2; j_gene: TRBJ2-1; CDR3aa: CASSPSGLAGGFDEQFF; CDR3nt: TGTGCCAGCTCACCTTCGGGACTAGCGGGAGGTTTCGATGAGCAGTTCTTC
v_gene: TRBV7-9; abundance: few; d_gene: TRBD1; j_gene: TRBJ2-5; CDR3aa: CASRTVAMGQLLNQETQYF; CDR3nt: TGTGCCAGCAGGACAGTCGCGATGGGACAGCTACTAAACCAAGAGACCCAGTACTTC
v_gene: TRBV7-9; abundance: NA; d_gene: NA; j_gene: TRBJ2-1; CDR3aa: CASSQGLRKFF; CDR3nt: TGTGCCAGCAGCCAAGGTCTTAGAAAGTTCTTC
v_gene: TRBV4-3; abundance: NA; d_gene: NA; j_gene: TRBJ1-4; CDR3aa: CASSQDLQGGEKLFF; CDR3nt: TGCGCCAGCAGCCAAGATCTGCAGGGCGGGGAAAAACTGTTTTTT
v_gene: TRBV10-3; abundance: NA; d_gene: TRBD2; j_gene: TRBJ2-7; CDR3aa: CAVQGGGGIYEQYF; CDR3nt: TGTGCCGTTCAAGGTGGCGGGGGGATCTACGAGCAGTACTTC
v_gene: TRBV29-1; abundance: few; d_gene: NA; j_gene: TRBJ1-3; CDR3aa: CSVRRGLNGNTIHF; CDR3nt: TGCAGCGTTAGGAGAGGTCTTAATGGAAACACCATACATTTT
v_gene: TRBV12-3/TRBV12-4; abundance: NA; d_gene: NA; j_gene: TRBJ2-5; CDR3aa: CASSLTTEAETQYF; CDR3nt: TGTGCCAGCAGCCTAACGACCGAAGCAGAGACCCAGTACTTC
v_gene: TRBV29-1; abundance: many; d_gene: NA; j_gene: TRBJ2-5; CDR3aa: CSVDLLEKQETQYF; CDR3nt: TGCAGCGTTGATTTGCTAGAAAAGCAAGAGACCCAGTACTTC
v_gene: TRBV6-2/TRBV6-3; abundance: NA; d_gene: NA; j_gene: TRBJ2-5; CDR3aa: CASSYSIIGETQYF; CDR3nt: TGTGCCAGCAGTTACTCGATTATCGGAGAGACCCAGTACTTC
v_gene: TRBV15; abundance: NA; d_gene: NA; j_gene: TRBJ2-1; CDR3aa: CATSRGSYNEQFF; CDR3nt: TGTGCCACCAGCAGAGGGTCCTACAATGAGCAGTTCTTC
v_gene: TRBV12-3/TRBV12-4; abundance: many; d_gene: NA; j_gene: TRBJ2-1; CDR3aa: CASNTLGNEQFF; CDR3nt: TGTGCCAGCAACACCTTAGGGAATGAGCAGTTCTTC
v_gene: TRBV6-5; abundance: few; d_gene: NA; j_gene: TRBJ1-1; CDR3aa: CASSHGGSSFF; CDR3nt: TGTGCCAGCAGTCACGGGGGGTCGTCTTTCTTT
v_gene: TRBV5-8; abundance: NA; d_gene: NA; j_gene: TRBJ1-4; CDR3aa: CASSLAGGEDEELFF; CDR3nt: TGTGCCAGCAGCTTGGCCGGTGGGGAGGATGAAGAACTGTTTTTT
v_gene: TRBV6-5; abundance: few; d_gene: TRBD2; j_gene: TRBJ2-3; CDR3aa: CASSYKPPGRGAADTQYF; CDR3nt: TGTGCCAGCAGTTACAAGCCCCCGGGGCGGGGGGCGGCAGATACGCAGTATTTT
v_gene: TRBV6-5; abundance: NA; d_gene: NA; j_gene: TRBJ2-1; CDR3aa: CASSYSPAAQPEQFF; CDR3nt: TGTGCCAGCAGTTACTCCCCGGCGGCTCAGCCTGAGCAGTTCTTC
v_gene: TRBV6-2/TRBV6-3; abundance: few; d_gene: NA; j_gene: TRBJ2-6; CDR3aa: CASVLGFSGANVLTF; CDR3nt: TGTGCCAGCGTTCTCGGTTTCTCTGGGGCCAACGTCCTGACTTTC
v_gene: TRBV11-2; abundance: NA; d_gene: NA; j_gene: TRBJ2-4; CDR3aa: CASSLDNIQYF; CDR3nt: TGTGCCAGCAGCTTAGACAACATTCAGTACTTC
v_gene: TRBV15; abundance: NA; d_gene: NA; j_gene: TRBJ1-5; CDR3aa: CATSLRGVQPQHF; CDR3nt: TGTGCCACCAGCTTAAGGGGAGTCCAGCCCCAGCATTTT
v_gene: TRBV7-2; abundance: once; d_gene: TRBD1; j_gene: TRBJ2-7; CDR3aa: CASSSTGLRYEQYF; CDR3nt: TGTGCCAGCAGCTCGACAGGGCTAAGGTACGAGCAGTACTTC
v_gene: TRBV20-1; abundance: few; d_gene: TRBD1; j_gene: TRBJ1-2; CDR3aa: CSAKDAATGNLGSYGYTF; CDR3nt: TGCAGTGCTAAAGATGCGGCGACAGGGAATTTGGGCAGCTATGGCTACACCTTC
v_gene: TRBV28; abundance: NA; d_gene: TRBD1; j_gene: TRBJ1-4; CDR3aa: CASSYYRGATNEKLFF; CDR3nt: TGTGCCAGCAGCTACTACAGGGGTGCAACTAATGAAAAACTGTTTTTT